This TCR beta chain was documented in a study of shared clonotypes between healthy human individuals. About the study: Researchers drew samples from a couple of women and three men aged 18 to 49.

This CDR3 spans 13 amino acids. Trimming shortened V by 5 bases and J by 4 bases, and 11 bases separated the two germline ends. Per the germline V gene, CDR1 is MNHEY and CDR2 is SMNVEV (reference sequence). Original data processing: Without quality scores, immunoSEQ junctional reads could not be filtered like full-length reads. Profiling relied on immunoSEQ multiplex PCR, and the TCRdb table lists in-frame clones only, not all of them. V, J and clone size are taken as reported in that table, and D and trimming were inferred from the DNA itself. The sample has 600,000 to 750,000 clones, more than 70% seen once. Naive CD45RA+ and memory CD45RA-negative subsets were split from CD4+ cells.

The chain is built from TRBV27 and TRBJ1-1, with D possibly being TRBD1 (5 bases). The sequencing sample was made of memory CD4+ T cells sorted from blood. The subset was: CD45RA-negative fraction. This clonotype was obtained from a woman younger than 45 in good health. In DNA, the CDR3 is TGTGCCAGCAGTCTTATCGGGGGCACTGAAGCTTTCTTT. Amino acids: CASSLIGGTEAFF.